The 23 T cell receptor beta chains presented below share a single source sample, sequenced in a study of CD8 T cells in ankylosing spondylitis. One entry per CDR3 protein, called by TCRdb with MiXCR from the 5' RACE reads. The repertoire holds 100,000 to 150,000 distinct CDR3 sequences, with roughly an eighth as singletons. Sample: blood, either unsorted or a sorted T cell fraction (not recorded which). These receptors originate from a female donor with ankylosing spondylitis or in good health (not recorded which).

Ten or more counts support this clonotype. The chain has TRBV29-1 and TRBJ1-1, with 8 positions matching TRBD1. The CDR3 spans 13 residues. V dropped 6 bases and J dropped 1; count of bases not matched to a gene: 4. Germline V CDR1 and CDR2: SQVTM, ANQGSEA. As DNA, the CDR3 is TGCAGCGTGCTCGACAGGGGGAACACTGAAGCTTTCTTT. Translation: CSVLDRGNTEAFF.

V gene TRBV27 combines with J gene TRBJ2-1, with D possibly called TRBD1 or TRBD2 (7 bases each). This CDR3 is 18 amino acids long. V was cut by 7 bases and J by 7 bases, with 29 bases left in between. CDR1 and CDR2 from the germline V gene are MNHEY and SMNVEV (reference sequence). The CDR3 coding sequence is TGTGCCAGCAAATTAATGGGGGGGGAGACAGGGATCATGAATGAGCAGTTCTTC. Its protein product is CASKLMGGETGIMNEQFF.

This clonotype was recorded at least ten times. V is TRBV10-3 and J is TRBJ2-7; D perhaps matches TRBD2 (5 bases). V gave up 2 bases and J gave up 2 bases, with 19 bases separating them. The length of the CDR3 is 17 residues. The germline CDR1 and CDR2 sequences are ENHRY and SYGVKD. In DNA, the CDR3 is TGTGCCATCAGTGAGGGAGAAACCGGGATATGGACCTACGAGCAGTACTTC. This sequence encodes CAISEGETGIWTYEQYF.

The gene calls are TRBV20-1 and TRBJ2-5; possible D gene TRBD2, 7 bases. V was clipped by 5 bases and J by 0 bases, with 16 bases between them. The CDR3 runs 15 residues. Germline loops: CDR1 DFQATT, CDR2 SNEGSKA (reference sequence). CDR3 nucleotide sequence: TGCAGTGCTTCCTCTAGCGGACAGTACCAAGAGACCCAGTACTTC. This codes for CSASSSGQYQETQYF.

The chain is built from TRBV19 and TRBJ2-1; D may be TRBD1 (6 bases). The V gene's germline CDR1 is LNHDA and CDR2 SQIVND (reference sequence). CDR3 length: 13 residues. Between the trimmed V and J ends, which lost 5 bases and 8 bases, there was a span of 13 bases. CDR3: CASSAWSGDEQFF. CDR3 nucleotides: TGTGCCAGTAGTGCTTGGTCAGGGGATGAGCAGTTCTTC.

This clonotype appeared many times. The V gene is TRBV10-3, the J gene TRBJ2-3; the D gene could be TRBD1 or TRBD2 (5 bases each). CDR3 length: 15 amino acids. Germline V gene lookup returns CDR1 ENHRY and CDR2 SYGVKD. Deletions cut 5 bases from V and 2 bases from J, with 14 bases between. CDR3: CAISPLGPTTDTQYF. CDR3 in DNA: TGTGCCATCAGTCCGTTGGGACCCACCACAGATACGCAGTATTTT.

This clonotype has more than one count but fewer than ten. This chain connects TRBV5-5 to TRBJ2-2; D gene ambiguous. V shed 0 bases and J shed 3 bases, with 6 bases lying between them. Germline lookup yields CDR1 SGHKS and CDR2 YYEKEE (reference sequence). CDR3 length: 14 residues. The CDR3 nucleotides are TGTGCCAGCAGCTTGGGGCAGGACACCGGGGAGCTGTTTTTT. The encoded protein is CASSLGQDTGELFF.

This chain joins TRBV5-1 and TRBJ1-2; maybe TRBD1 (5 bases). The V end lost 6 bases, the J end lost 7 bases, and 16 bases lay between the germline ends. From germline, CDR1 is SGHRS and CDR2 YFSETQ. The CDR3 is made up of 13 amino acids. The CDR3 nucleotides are TGCGCCAGCAAGAATACAGGACCCTGTGGCTACACCTTC. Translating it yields CASKNTGPCGYTF. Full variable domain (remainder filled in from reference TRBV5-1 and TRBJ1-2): KAGVTQTPRYLIKTRGQQVTLSCSPISGHRSVSWYQQTPGQGLQFLFEYFSETQRNKGNFPGRFSGRQFSNSRSEMNVSTLELGDSALYLCASKNTGPCGYTFGSGTRLTVV.

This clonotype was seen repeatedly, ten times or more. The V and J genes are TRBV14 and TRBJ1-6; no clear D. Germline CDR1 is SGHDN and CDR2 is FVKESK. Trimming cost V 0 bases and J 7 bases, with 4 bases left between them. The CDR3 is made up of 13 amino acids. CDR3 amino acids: CASSQETNSPLHF. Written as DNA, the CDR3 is TGTGCCAGCAGCCAAGAAACCAATTCACCCCTCCACTTT.

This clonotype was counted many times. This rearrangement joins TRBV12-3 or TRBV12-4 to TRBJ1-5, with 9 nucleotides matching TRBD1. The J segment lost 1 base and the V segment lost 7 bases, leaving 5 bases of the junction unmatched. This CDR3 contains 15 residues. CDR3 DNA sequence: TGTGCCAGCAATCGACAGGGGGACAGCAATCAGCCCCAGCATTTT. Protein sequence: CASNRQGDSNQPQHF.

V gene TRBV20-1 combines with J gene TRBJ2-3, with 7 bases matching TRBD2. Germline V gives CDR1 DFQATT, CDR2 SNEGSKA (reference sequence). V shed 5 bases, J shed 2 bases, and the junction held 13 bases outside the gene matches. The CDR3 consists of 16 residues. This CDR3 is CSALPSSGEYTDTQYF. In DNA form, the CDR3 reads TGCAGTGCTCTCCCTTCTAGCGGAGAGTACACAGATACGCAGTATTTT.

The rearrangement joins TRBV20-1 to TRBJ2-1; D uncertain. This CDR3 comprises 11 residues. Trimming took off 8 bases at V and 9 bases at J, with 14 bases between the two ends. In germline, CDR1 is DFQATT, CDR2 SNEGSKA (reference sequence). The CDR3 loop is CSPSLGSEQFF. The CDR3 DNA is TGCAGTCCCTCTCTCGGTTCTGAGCAGTTCTTC.

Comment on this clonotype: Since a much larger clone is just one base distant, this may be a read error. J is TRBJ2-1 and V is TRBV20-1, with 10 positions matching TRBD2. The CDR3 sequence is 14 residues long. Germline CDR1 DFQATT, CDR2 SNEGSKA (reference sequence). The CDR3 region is CSATLAGGWNGQFF. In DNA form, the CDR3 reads TGCAGTGCTACATTAGCGGGGGGTTGGAATGGGCAGTTCTTC.

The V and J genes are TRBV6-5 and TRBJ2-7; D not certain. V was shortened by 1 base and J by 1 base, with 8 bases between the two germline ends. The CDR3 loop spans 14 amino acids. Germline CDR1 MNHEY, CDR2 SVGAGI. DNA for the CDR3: TGTGCCAGCAGTTACTTTGATATTTCCTACGAGCAGTACTTC. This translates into CASSYFDISYEQYF.

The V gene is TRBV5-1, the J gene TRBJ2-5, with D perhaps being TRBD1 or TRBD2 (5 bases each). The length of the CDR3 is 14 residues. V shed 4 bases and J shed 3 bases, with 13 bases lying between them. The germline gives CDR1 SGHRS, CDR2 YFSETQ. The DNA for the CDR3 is TGCGCCAGCAGCACTACTGGGGGTGAAGAGACCCAGTACTTC. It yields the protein CASSTTGGEETQYF.

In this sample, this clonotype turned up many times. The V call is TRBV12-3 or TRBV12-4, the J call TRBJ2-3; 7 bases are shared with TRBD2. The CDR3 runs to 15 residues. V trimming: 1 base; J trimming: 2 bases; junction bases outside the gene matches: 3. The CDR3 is CASSLGGGVTDTQYF. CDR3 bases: TGTGCCAGCAGTTTAGGCGGGGGTGTCACAGATACGCAGTATTTT.

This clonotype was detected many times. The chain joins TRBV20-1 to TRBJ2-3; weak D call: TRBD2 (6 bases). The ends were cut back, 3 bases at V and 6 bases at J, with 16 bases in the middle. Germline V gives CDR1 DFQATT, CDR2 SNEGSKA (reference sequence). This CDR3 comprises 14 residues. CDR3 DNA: TGCAGTGCTAGTGAGGCGGGACTCGATGATACGCAGTATTTT. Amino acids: CSASEAGLDDTQYF.

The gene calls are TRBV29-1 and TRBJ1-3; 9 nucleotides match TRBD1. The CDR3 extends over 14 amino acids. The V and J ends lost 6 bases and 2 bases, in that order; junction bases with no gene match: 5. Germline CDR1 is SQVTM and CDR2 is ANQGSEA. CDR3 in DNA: TGCAGCGTGCACAGGGGGCTAACTGGAAACACCATATATTTT. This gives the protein CSVHRGLTGNTIYF. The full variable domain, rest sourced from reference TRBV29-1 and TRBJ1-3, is SAVISQKPSRDICQRGTSLTIQCQVDSQVTMMFWYRQQPGQSLTLIATANQGSEATYESGFVIDKFPISRPNLTFSTLTVSNMSPEDSSIYLCSVHRGLTGNTIYFGEGSWLTVV.

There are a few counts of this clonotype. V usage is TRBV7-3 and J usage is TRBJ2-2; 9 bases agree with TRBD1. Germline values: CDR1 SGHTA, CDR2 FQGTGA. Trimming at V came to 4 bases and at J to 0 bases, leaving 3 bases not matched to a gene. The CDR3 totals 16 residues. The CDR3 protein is CASSSTGGPNTGELFF. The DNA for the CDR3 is TGTGCCAGCAGCTCAACAGGGGGCCCGAACACCGGGGAGCTGTTTTTT.

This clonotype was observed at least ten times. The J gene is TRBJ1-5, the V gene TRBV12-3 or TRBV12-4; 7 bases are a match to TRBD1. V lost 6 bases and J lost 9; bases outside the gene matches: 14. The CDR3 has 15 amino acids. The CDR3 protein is CASSRDRAIPPPQHF. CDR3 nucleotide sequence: TGTGCCAGCAGCCGTGACAGGGCCATCCCCCCGCCCCAGCATTTT.

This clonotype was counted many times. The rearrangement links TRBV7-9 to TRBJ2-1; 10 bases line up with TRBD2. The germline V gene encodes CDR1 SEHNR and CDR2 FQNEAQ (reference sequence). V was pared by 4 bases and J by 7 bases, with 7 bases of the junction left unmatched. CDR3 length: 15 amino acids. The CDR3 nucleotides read TGTGCCAGCAGCTCCAAAGCGGGGGGGCCTAATGAGCAGTTCTTC. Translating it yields CASSSKAGGPNEQFF.

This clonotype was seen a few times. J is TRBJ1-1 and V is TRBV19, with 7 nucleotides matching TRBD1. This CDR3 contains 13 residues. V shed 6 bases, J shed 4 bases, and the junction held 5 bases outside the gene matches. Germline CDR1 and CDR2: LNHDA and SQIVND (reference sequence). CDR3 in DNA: TGTGCCAGTAGGGGGGACAGCTTCACTGAAGCTTTCTTT. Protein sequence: CASRGDSFTEAFF.

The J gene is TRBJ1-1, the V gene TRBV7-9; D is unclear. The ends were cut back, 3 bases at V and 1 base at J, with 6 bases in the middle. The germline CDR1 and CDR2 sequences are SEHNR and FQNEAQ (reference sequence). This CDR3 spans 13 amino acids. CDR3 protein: CASSFDSNTEAFF. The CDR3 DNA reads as TGTGCCAGCAGCTTCGATTCGAACACTGAAGCTTTCTTT. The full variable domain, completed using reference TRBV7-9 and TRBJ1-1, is DTGVSQNPRHKITKRGQNVTFRCDPISEHNRLYWYRQTLGQGPEFLTYFQNEAQLEKSRLLSDRFSAERPKGSFSTLEIQRTEQGDSAMYLCASSFDSNTEAFFGQGTRLTVV.